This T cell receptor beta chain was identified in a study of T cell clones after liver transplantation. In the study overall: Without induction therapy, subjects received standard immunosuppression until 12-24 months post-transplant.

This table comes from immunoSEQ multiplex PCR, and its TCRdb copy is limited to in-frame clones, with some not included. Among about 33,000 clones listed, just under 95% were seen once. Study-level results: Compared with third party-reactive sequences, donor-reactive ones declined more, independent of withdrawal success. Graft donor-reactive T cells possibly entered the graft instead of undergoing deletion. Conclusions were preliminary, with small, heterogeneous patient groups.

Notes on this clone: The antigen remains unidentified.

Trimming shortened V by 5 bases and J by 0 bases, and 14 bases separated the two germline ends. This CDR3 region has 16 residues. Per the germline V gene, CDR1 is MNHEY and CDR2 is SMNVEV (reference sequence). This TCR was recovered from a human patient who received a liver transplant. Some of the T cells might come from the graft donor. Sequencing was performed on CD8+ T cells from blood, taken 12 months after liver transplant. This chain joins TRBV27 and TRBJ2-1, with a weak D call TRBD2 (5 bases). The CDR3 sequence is CASSLVWESSYNEQFF. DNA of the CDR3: TGTGCCAGCAGTCTTGTATGGGAGAGCTCCTACAATGAGCAGTTCTTC.